The 26 T cell receptor beta chains below were found in one sample sequenced in a study of blood T cell repertoires in COVID-19. The assay was immunoSEQ multiplex PCR, and TCRdb's table has in-frame clones only and misses some. This sample has approximately 230,000 clones; 85% to 90% occur once, and the top ten carry around a sixth. Material for sequencing was PBMCs or T cells enriched from blood (not recorded which). The receptors stem from a man aged 18 to 30 who had recovered from COVID-19.

The chain is built from TRBV3-1 (or the pseudogene TRBV3-2) and TRBJ2-5; D is unclear. The V gene lost 2 bases and the J gene lost 2 bases, with 15 bases spanning the gap. The CDR3 totals 16 residues. CDR1 LGHDT and CDR2 YNNKEL come from the germline V gene (reference sequence). CDR3 nucleotides: TGTGCCAGCAGCCAAAATTCCCCCACAGATCAAGAGACCCAGTACTTC. Residues: CASSQNSPTDQETQYF.

This clone showed up just once. The chain uses TRBV6-5 and TRBJ1-4; D uncertain. This CDR3 spans 13 amino acids. The ends were cut back, 2 bases at V and 4 bases at J, with 5 bases in the middle. Germline values: CDR1 MNHEY, CDR2 SVGAGI. The CDR3 DNA sequence: TGTGCCAGCAGTTACGGCCGTAATGAAAAACTGTTTTTT. This encodes CASSYGRNEKLFF.

This clone came up a few times. The chain is built from TRBV6-5 and TRBJ1-5, with a weak D call TRBD1 (6 bases). V lost 4 bases to trimming and J lost 6 bases, with 10 bases between them. The length of the CDR3 is 13 residues. Germline assignment: CDR1 MNHEY and CDR2 SVGAGI. As DNA, the CDR3 is TGTGCCAGCAGTTCTCAACAGGGTCAGCCCCAGCATTTT. It yields the protein CASSSQQGQPQHF.

This clone was picked up a small number of times. J is TRBJ2-1 and V is TRBV13; the D is unclear. V lost 4 bases and J lost 6, with 10 bases in between. The CDR3 runs 13 residues. CDR1 PRHDT and CDR2 FYEKMQ come from the germline V gene (reference sequence). The CDR3 sequence: CASSYPSSNEQFF. DNA of the CDR3: TGTGCCAGCAGCTATCCCTCTTCCAATGAGCAGTTCTTC.

Written as DNA, the CDR3 is TGTGCCAGCAGGCCTTTACCCCTAAGCCACGGACTAGCAATATACGAGCAGTACTTC. Protein sequence: CASRPLPLSHGLAIYEQYF. The chain recombines TRBV27 with TRBJ2-7, with 8 bases lining up with TRBD2. Germline values: CDR1 MNHEY, CDR2 SMNVEV (reference sequence). CDR3 length: 19 residues. Trimming took 6 bases from V and 4 from J; bases not matched to a gene: 23.

The chain joins TRBV6-5 to TRBJ1-5; tentatively, D is TRBD1 (5 bases). V was pared by 6 bases and J by 2 bases, with 14 bases between. Looked up from germline, CDR1 is MNHEY and CDR2 is SVGAGI. This CDR3 has 15 residues. The DNA for the CDR3 is TGTGCCAGCAGGGGGAGGGGATCCGGCAATCAGCCCCAGCATTTT. Its protein product is CASRGRGSGNQPQHF.

This chain uses TRBV24-1 with TRBJ2-1; TRBD2 might be the D (6 bases). This CDR3 is 15 amino acids long. Germline V gene sequence: CDR1 KGHDR, CDR2 SFDVKD. With 4 bases removed from V and 4 bases from J, the gap between germline ends came to 13 bases. In DNA form, the CDR3 reads TGTGCCACCAGTGACATAGCGGCAACGTACAATGAGCAGTTCTTC. Protein sequence: CATSDIAATYNEQFF.

This clone was detected only once. The chain joins TRBV7-2 to TRBJ2-5; 13 bases align to TRBD2. Germline assignment: CDR1 SGHTA and CDR2 FQGNSA. CDR3 length equals 16 residues. The V segment lost 0 bases and the J segment 4 bases; nucleotides outside the gene matches: 2. Here the CDR3 reads CASSLATSGGRETQYF. The CDR3 bases are TGTGCCAGCAGCTTAGCGACTAGCGGGGGGAGAGAGACCCAGTACTTC. Complete variable domain (other parts from reference TRBV7-2 and TRBJ2-5): GAGVSQSPSNKVTEKGKDVELRCDPISGHTALYWYRQSLGQGLEFLIYFQGNSAPDKSGLPSDRFSAERTGGSVSTLTIQRTQQEDSAVYLCASSLATSGGRETQYFGPGTRLLVL.

V gene TRBV28 combines with J gene TRBJ1-1; a possible D gene is TRBD1 (5 bases). This CDR3 spans 13 amino acids. The germline CDR1 and CDR2 sequences are MDHEN and SYDVKM. The ends were cut back, 5 bases at V and 7 bases at J, with 14 bases in the middle. DNA for the CDR3: TGTGCCAGCAGTCGACAGCCCGCTATTGAAGCTTTCTTT. It yields the protein CASSRQPAIEAFF.

The chain joins TRBV7-2 to TRBJ2-1, with a possible D match to TRBD2 (6 bases). Germline V gene lookup returns CDR1 SGHTA and CDR2 FQGNSA. V was pared by 5 bases and J by 6 bases, with 11 bases between. The CDR3 length is 13 residues. CDR3 DNA: TGTGCCAGCAGCGGAACTAGCTTCAATGAGCAGTTCTTC. Protein sequence: CASSGTSFNEQFF.

The J gene is TRBJ1-2, the V gene TRBV9; 7 bases line up with TRBD1. The ends lost 3 bases at V and 7 bases at J; junction bases unmatched: 15. This CDR3 is built from 16 residues. CDR1 SGDLS and CDR2 YYNGEE come from the germline V gene. The CDR3 spells CASSGKDRDGQGGYTF. The CDR3 coding sequence is TGTGCCAGCAGCGGAAAAGACAGGGACGGGCAAGGTGGCTACACCTTC.

The chain is built from TRBV18 and TRBJ2-7; D is possibly TRBD2 (5 bases). There are 15 residues in the CDR3. V was cut by 0 bases and J by 10 bases, with 19 bases left in between. Looked up from germline, CDR1 is KGHSH and CDR2 is LQKENI. The DNA of the CDR3 is TGTGCCAGCTCACCACCGAGGGTCGAGGCTACAGTCCAGTACTTC. Translation: CASSPPRVEATVQYF.

The rearrangement uses TRBV28 and TRBJ2-7, with TRBD2 as a possible D gene (6 bases). Germline CDR1 MDHEN, CDR2 SYDVKM. The CDR3 spans 19 residues. V was clipped by 3 bases and J by 0 bases, with 24 bases between them. The CDR3: CASSFLMGAVGRPSYEQYF. Here the CDR3 DNA reads TGTGCCAGCAGTTTTCTTATGGGCGCGGTCGGGAGACCCTCCTACGAGCAGTACTTC.

V is TRBV5-1 and J is TRBJ2-3; TRBD1 matches at 9 bases. Losses at the gene ends were 3 bases for V and 5 bases for J; bases not matched to a gene: 7. In germline, CDR1 is SGHRS, CDR2 YFSETQ. The CDR3 length is 15 residues. For the CDR3, the DNA is TGCGCCAGCAGCTATGCCGGGACAGGGATAGATACGCAGTATTTT. Its protein product is CASSYAGTGIDTQYF. The entire variable domain, with the rest obtained from reference TRBV5-1 and TRBJ2-3, is as follows: KAGVTQTPRYLIKTRGQQVTLSCSPISGHRSVSWYQQTPGQGLQFLFEYFSETQRNKGNFPGRFSGRQFSNSRSEMNVSTLELGDSALYLCASSYAGTGIDTQYFGPGTRLTVL.

The chain uses TRBV2 and TRBJ2-1; 14 bases line up with TRBD2. Germline loops: CDR1 SNHLY, CDR2 FYNNEI. After removal of 6 bases from V and 5 bases from J, the junction contained 6 bases not matched to a gene. This CDR3 contains 16 residues. CDR3 loop: CASSERGLAGDNEQFF. The CDR3 DNA reads TGTGCCAGCAGCGAAAGGGGACTAGCGGGGGACAATGAGCAGTTCTTC. Filled out from reference TRBV2 and TRBJ2-1, the complete variable domain reads EPEVTQTPSHQVTQMGQEVILRCVPISNHLYFYWYRQILGQKVEFLVSFYNNEISEKSEIFDDQFSVERPDGSNFTLKIRSTKLEDSAMYFCASSERGLAGDNEQFFGPGTRLTVL.

This sequence joins TRBV9 and TRBJ2-1; 11 bases match TRBD2. Per the germline V gene, CDR1 is SGDLS and CDR2 is YYNGEE. After removal of 0 bases from V and 7 bases from J, the junction contained 9 bases not matched to a gene. The CDR3 loop spans 17 amino acids. The CDR3 sequence is CASSVGSSGRPGNEQFF. The CDR3 nucleotides read TGTGCCAGCAGCGTAGGGTCTAGCGGGAGGCCTGGAAATGAGCAGTTCTTC.

The rearrangement joins TRBV29-1 to TRBJ1-2, with TRBD1 matching 7 bases. CDR1 SQVTM and CDR2 ANQGSEA come from the germline V gene. The CDR3 totals 15 residues. After removal of 0 bases from V and 1 base from J, the junction contained 5 bases not matched to a gene. The CDR3: CSVEETGTVNYGYTF. Written as DNA, the CDR3 is TGCAGCGTTGAAGAGACCGGGACAGTTAACTATGGCTACACCTTC.

V gene TRBV7-9 combines with J gene TRBJ2-3, with D possibly matching TRBD1 (5 bases). V gave up 3 bases and J gave up 5 bases, with 12 bases separating them. CDR1 is SEHNR and CDR2 is FQNEAQ in the germline V gene (reference sequence). The CDR3 has 14 amino acids. The DNA for the CDR3 is TGTGCCAGCAGCTTTGGCAGGGTGGAAGATACGCAGTATTTT. It is translated as CASSFGRVEDTQYF.

This chain uses TRBV5-6 with TRBJ2-2; D may be TRBD1 (6 bases). CDR3 length equals 16 residues. V lost 1 base, J lost 1 base, and 11 bases lay in between. Germline CDR1 reads SGHDT; CDR2 reads YYEEEE. Written as DNA, the CDR3 is TGTGCCAGCAGCTTGCAGGTGACAGGGAACACCGGGGAGCTGTTTTTT. Protein product: CASSLQVTGNTGELFF.

DNA of the CDR3: TGTGCCAGCAGCTCGACAGGGAGACCCACTGAAGCTTTCTTT. Protein sequence: CASSSTGRPTEAFF. This rearrangement joins TRBV7-3 to TRBJ1-1, with 7 positions matching TRBD1. The CDR3 totals 14 residues. Unmatched junction bases numbered 6, after V lost 4 bases and J lost 4 bases. CDR1 and CDR2 (germline): SGHTA, FQGTGA.

The genes are TRBV25-1 and TRBJ1-2; D remains unclear. Germline values: CDR1 MGHDK, CDR2 SYGVNS. V lost 3 bases and J 2 bases, leaving 19 bases between the germline ends. The CDR3 loop spans 17 amino acids. The CDR3 bases are TGTGCCAGCAGTGAGACCGGGATATTACTATCAAACTATGGCTACACCTTC. It translates to CASSETGILLSNYGYTF.

In nucleotides, the CDR3 is TGTGCCAGTAGTACCGGTGCCTCACCCCTCCACTTT. It specifies CASSTGASPLHF. J is TRBJ1-6 and V is TRBV19; D not certain. CDR1 and CDR2 from the germline V gene are LNHDA and SQIVND (reference sequence). The CDR3 totals 12 residues. V gave up 4 bases and J gave up 10 bases, with 8 bases separating them.

In this sample, this clone turned up once. One end of the junction varies from germline; a read error may be responsible. This CDR3 is CASSLGGSFCAF. CDR3 nucleotide sequence: TGTGCCAGCAGCTTAGGGGGCTCATTTTGCGCCTTC. V usage is TRBV7-9 and J usage is TRBJ1-2; D is possibly TRBD1 (5 bases). CDR1 SEHNR and CDR2 FQNEAQ come from the germline V gene (reference sequence). This CDR3 is 12 amino acids long.

Only one count was recorded for this clone. The chain has TRBV15 and TRBJ1-1; D possibly corresponds to TRBD1 (5 bases). Germline V CDR1 and CDR2: LNHNV, YYDKDF (reference sequence). The CDR3 extends over 13 amino acids. The V end was cut by 3 bases, the J end by 6 bases, with 11 bases between. CDR3 protein: CATSSWGEAEAFF. The CDR3, as DNA: TGTGCCACCAGCAGTTGGGGGGAAGCTGAAGCTTTCTTT.

V usage is TRBV28 and J usage is TRBJ2-1; 7 positions agree with TRBD1. Germline CDR1 and CDR2: MDHEN and SYDVKM. J gave up 0 bases and V 6 bases, and 8 bases lay outside the gene matches. The CDR3 loop spans 16 amino acids. The CDR3: CASRQQGSSSYNEQFF. CDR3 in DNA: TGTGCCAGCAGACAACAGGGGTCGTCCTCCTACAATGAGCAGTTCTTC.

The chain carries TRBV27 and TRBJ1-1, with 8 positions matching TRBD1. CDR3 length equals 16 residues. From germline, CDR1 is MNHEY and CDR2 SMNVEV (reference sequence). V was pared by 0 bases and J by 3 bases, with 6 bases of the junction left unmatched. The CDR3 spells CASSLSTGGGDTEAFF. CDR3 coding DNA: TGTGCCAGCAGTTTATCTACAGGGGGTGGTGACACTGAAGCTTTCTTT.